This T cell receptor (beta chain) was identified during a study of regulatory T cells in long-lasting Graves disease. The time point: newly diagnosed GD, antithyroid drugs for less than 3 months. Extracted RNA from PBMCs served as the source of the TCR library. Arm-PCR of CDR3 regions and iRepertoire HTBI primers were used to build TCR beta libraries. From the multiplex PCR reads, TCRdb called clonotypes with MiXCR, one entry per CDR3 protein. This table holds over 400,000 distinct CDR3 sequences, around 13% found once. The V end lost 0 bases, the J end lost 3 bases, and 12 bases lay between the germline ends. The CDR3 has 15 residues. Germline CDR1 and CDR2: DFQATT and SNEGSKA (reference sequence). These same data were also listed under a study on T cells in Graves' hyperthyroidism and ophthalmopathy.

The chain carries TRBV20-1 and TRBJ1-5; D is ambiguous. This specimen was peripheral blood mononuclear cells (PBMCs), taken at new diagnosis, from a patient treated with antithyroid drugs. This TCR was sampled from a woman aged 50 to 65 with Graves disease. CDR3 sequence (DNA): TGCAGTGCTAGAGATTACCAGTCAGTCAATCAGCCCCAGCATTTT. This encodes CSARDYQSVNQPQHF.